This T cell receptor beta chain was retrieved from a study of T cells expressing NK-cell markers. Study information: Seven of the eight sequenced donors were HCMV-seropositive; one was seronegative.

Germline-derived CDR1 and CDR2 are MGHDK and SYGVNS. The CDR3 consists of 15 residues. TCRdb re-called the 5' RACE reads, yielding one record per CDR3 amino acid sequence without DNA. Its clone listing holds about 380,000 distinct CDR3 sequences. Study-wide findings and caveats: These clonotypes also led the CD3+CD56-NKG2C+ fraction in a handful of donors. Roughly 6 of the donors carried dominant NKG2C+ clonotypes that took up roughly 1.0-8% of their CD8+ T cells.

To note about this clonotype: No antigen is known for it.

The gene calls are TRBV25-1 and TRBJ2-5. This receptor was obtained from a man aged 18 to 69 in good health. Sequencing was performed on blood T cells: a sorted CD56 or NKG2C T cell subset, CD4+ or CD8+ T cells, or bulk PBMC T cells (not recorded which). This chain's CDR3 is CASSGAVWVGETQYF.